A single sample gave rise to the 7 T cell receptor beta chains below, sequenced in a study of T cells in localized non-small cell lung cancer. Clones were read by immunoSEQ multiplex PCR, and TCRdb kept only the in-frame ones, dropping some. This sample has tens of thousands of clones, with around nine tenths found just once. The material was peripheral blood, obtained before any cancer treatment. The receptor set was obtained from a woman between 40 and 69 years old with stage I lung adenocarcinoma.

The CDR3 reads CASRYTGSNTGELFF. Here the CDR3 DNA reads TGTGCCAGCAGGTATACCGGGTCCAACACCGGGGAGCTGTTTTTT. This chain links TRBV28 with TRBJ2-2; no reliable D call. Germline V lookup: CDR1 MDHEN, CDR2 SYDVKM. This CDR3 region has 15 residues. V was trimmed by 6 bases and J by 2 bases, leaving 13 bases between them.

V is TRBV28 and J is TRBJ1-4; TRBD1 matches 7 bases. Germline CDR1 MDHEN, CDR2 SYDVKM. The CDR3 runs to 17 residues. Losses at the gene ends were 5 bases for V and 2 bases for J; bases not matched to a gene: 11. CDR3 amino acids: CASSPSTGFTTNEKLFF. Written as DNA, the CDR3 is TGTGCCAGCAGTCCGTCGACAGGGTTTACGACTAATGAAAAACTGTTTTTT. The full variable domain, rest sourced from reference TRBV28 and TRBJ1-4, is DVKVTQSSRYLVKRTGEKVFLECVQDMDHENMFWYRQDPGLGLRLIYFSYDVKMKEKGDIPEGYSVSREKKERFSLILESASTNQTSMYLCASSPSTGFTTNEKLFFGSGTQLSVL.

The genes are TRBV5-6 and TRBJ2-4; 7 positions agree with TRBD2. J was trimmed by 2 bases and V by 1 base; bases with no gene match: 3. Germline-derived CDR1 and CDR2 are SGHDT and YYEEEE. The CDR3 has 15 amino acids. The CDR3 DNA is TGTGCCAGCAGCTTGCTGCGGGGGTCCAAAAACATTCAGTACTTC. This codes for CASSLLRGSKNIQYF.

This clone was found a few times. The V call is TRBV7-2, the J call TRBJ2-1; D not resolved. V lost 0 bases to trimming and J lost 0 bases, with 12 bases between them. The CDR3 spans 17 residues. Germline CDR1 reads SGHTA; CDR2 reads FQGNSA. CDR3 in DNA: TGTGCCAGCAGCTTAGCCCGTGGGTTGAGCTCCTACAATGAGCAGTTCTTC. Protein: CASSLARGLSSYNEQFF.

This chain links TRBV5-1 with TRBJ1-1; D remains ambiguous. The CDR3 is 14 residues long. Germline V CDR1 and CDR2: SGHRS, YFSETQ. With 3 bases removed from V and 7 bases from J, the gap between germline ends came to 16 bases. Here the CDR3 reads CASSSSGQNNEAFF. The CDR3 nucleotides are TGCGCCAGCAGCTCGTCCGGTCAGAATAATGAAGCTTTCTTT. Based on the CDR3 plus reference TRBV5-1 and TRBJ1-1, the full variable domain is KAGVTQTPRYLIKTRGQQVTLSCSPISGHRSVSWYQQTPGQGLQFLFEYFSETQRNKGNFPGRFSGRQFSNSRSEMNVSTLELGDSALYLCASSSSGQNNEAFFGQGTRLTVV.

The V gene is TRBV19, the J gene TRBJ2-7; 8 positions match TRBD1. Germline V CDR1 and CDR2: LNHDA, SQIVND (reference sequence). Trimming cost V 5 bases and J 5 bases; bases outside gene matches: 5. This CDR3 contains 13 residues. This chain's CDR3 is CASSPVTGDEQYF. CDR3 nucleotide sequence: TGTGCCAGTAGTCCGGTGACAGGGGACGAGCAGTACTTC.

The CDR3 nucleotides read TGTGCCAGCAGCTGGGGACAGGAGAACACTGAAGCTTTCTTT. It yields the protein CASSWGQENTEAFF. This chain uses TRBV13 with TRBJ1-1; 8 bases line up with TRBD1. V shed 4 bases, J shed 1 base, and the junction held 2 bases outside the gene matches. There are 14 residues in the CDR3. The germline V gene has CDR1 PRHDT and CDR2 FYEKMQ (reference sequence).